Listed below are T cell receptor beta chains from one sample, sequenced in a study of CD8 T cells in ankylosing spondylitis. TCRdb processed the 5' RACE reads anew with MiXCR; each CDR3 protein has one entry. The sample yields 250,000 or so distinct CDR3 sequences, 18% seen once. Material for sequencing was blood, either unsorted or a sorted T cell fraction (not recorded which). All receptors derive from a male donor with ankylosing spondylitis or in good health (not recorded which). CDR3s include the opening cysteine and the closing phenylalanine or tryptophan. A D gene is named only where the DNA matches it firmly. Some rows mark clone size as missing; the rest say once, few, many or name a class of expanded clone.

abundance,d_gene,j_gene,v_gene,CDR3aa,CDR3nt
-,-,TRBJ1-2,TRBV6-1,CASSTLGTLRGYTF,TGTGCCAGCAGCACCCTGGGCACCCTAAGAGGCTACACCTTC
few,-,TRBJ2-7,TRBV5-1,CASSLDGASYEQYF,TGCGCCAGCAGCTTGGACGGAGCCTCCTACGAGCAGTACTTC
few,TRBD2,TRBJ2-1,TRBV29-1,CSVEEWGGYNEQFF,TGCAGCGTTGAAGAATGGGGGGGGTACAATGAGCAGTTCTTC
-,-,TRBJ1-2,TRBV25-1,CASSREGVTDYGYTF,TGTGCCAGCAGTCGTGAGGGGGTAACTGACTATGGCTACACCTTC
-,-,TRBJ1-2,TRBV29-1,CSVDNRANYGYTF,TGCAGCGTTGATAACAGGGCCAACTATGGCTACACCTTC
few,TRBD2,TRBJ2-5,TRBV12-3/TRBV12-4,CASSSIAGGGLETQYF,TGTGCCAGCAGTTCTATAGCGGGAGGTGGATTAGAGACCCAGTACTTC
few,-,TRBJ2-7,TRBV4-3,CASSQDYEGREQYF,TGCGCCAGCAGCCAAGATTACGAAGGGCGCGAGCAGTACTTC
-,-,TRBJ2-4,TRBV29-1,CSVAEVGGGNIQYF,TGCAGCGTCGCTGAGGTAGGGGGGGGAAACATTCAGTACTTC
few,TRBD2,TRBJ2-1,TRBV7-8,CASSVTSGSSNEQFF,TGTGCCAGCAGCGTTACTAGCGGGAGCTCTAATGAGCAGTTCTTC
-,-,TRBJ2-7,TRBV5-1,CASSLVRYPYEQYF,TGCGCCAGCAGCTTGGTGCGGTATCCCTACGAGCAGTACTTC
-,-,TRBJ2-6,TRBV5-5,CASSLDGSGANVLTF,TGTGCCAGCAGCTTGGACGGGTCTGGGGCCAACGTCCTGACTTTC
-,TRBD2,TRBJ2-7,TRBV27,CASSPTSVYEQYF,TGTGCCAGCAGTCCGACTAGCGTCTACGAGCAGTACTTC
many,-,TRBJ2-7,TRBV29-1,CSVEGGGAKEQYF,TGCAGCGTTGAGGGAGGTGGGGCGAAAGAGCAGTACTTC
-,TRBD2,TRBJ2-1,TRBV7-9,CASSLSSGRNRNEQFF,TGTGCCAGCAGCTTATCTAGCGGGAGAAACCGCAATGAGCAGTTCTTC
few,TRBD2,TRBJ2-1,TRBV9,CASSVGLAGDYNEQFF,TGTGCCAGCAGCGTAGGGCTAGCGGGAGATTACAATGAGCAGTTCTTC
many,TRBD2,TRBJ2-1,TRBV11-2,CASSLGLAGGSRNEQFF,TGTGCCAGCAGCCTCGGACTAGCGGGAGGAAGTCGCAATGAGCAGTTCTTC
-,TRBD1,TRBJ2-2,TRBV4-1,CASSPTGVGNTGELFF,TGCGCCAGCAGCCCGACAGGGGTGGGGAACACCGGGGAGCTGTTTTTT
few,TRBD2,TRBJ2-7,TRBV29-1,CSARAGEVSYEQYF,TGCAGCGCCAGAGCGGGAGAGGTTTCCTACGAGCAGTACTTC
many,TRBD1,TRBJ1-5,TRBV4-1,CASSQTGDSNQPQHF,TGCGCCAGCAGCCAGACAGGGGATAGCAATCAGCCCCAGCATTTT
-,TRBD2,TRBJ2-4,TRBV7-8,CASSFLAGDIENIQYF,TGTGCCAGCAGCTTCCTAGCGGGAGATATAGAAAACATTCAGTACTTC
many,-,TRBJ2-7,TRBV29-1,CSVAAGVYEQYF,TGCAGCGTTGCTGCAGGGGTCTACGAGCAGTACTTC
few,-,TRBJ2-7,TRBV29-1,CSSWSAGKQYF,TGCAGCTCATGGAGTGCCGGCAAGCAGTACTTC
few,TRBD1,TRBJ2-4,TRBV10-2,CASRGFGTEENIQYF,TGCGCCAGCAGAGGGTTCGGGACAGAGGAAAACATTCAGTACTTC
many,TRBD1,TRBJ2-7,TRBV29-1,CSVEEPTGAGEQYF,TGCAGCGTTGAAGAACCGACAGGGGCGGGTGAGCAGTACTTC
-,-,TRBJ2-7,TRBV6-2/TRBV6-3,CASSYGERERYEQYF,TGTGCCAGCAGTTATGGAGAACGGGAGAGGTACGAGCAGTACTTC
-,-,TRBJ1-1,TRBV20-1,CSAARRDTEAFF,TGCAGTGCAGCCAGACGGGACACTGAAGCTTTCTTT
many,TRBD1,TRBJ2-6,TRBV12-3/TRBV12-4,CASSRRQGVSGANVLTF,TGTGCCAGCAGTCGACGACAGGGGGTCTCTGGGGCCAACGTCCTGACTTTC
-,-,TRBJ2-3,TRBV4-3,CASSQDVSKSDTQYF,TGCGCCAGCAGCCAAGATGTGTCGAAGTCAGATACGCAGTATTTT
many,-,TRBJ1-2,TRBV9,CASSVVGSNYGYTF,TGTGCCAGCAGCGTAGTTGGGTCTAACTATGGCTACACCTTC
-,-,TRBJ1-3,TRBV6-5,CASRLQGNGNTIYF,TGTGCCAGCAGATTACAGGGTAATGGAAACACCATATATTTT
few,-,TRBJ2-3,TRBV7-9,CASSGTASTDTQYF,TGTGCCAGCAGCGGCACAGCTAGCACAGATACGCAGTATTTT
-,-,TRBJ1-3,TRBV12-3/TRBV12-4,CASSPTELFYTIYF,TGTGCCAGCAGCCCCACGGAACTCTTCTACACCATATATTTT